The clone carrying this TCR beta chain was seen a few times. Antigen unknown. TCRdb re-called the reads with MiXCR, one entry per CDR3 protein. Among 830,000 or so distinct CDR3 sequences listed, approximately 30% were seen once. This CDR3 region has 15 residues. Trimming took 1 base from V and 6 from J, leaving 13 bases between them. Germline V gene sequence: CDR1 LNHNV, CDR2 YYDKDF (reference sequence). These data are taken from a study of T cell repertoires in cytomegalovirus infection. Study summary: An indication of both CMV infection and matching HLA type came from public TCR beta signatures. General study points: CMV-specific TCR beta clonotypes restricted by HLA-C dominated the ex vivo response. Using cumulative public TCR beta family frequency, the authors identified those who carried CMV together with the relevant HLA.

This sample comprised cultured CD8+ T cells from PBMCs, obtained from culture after CMV antigen stimulation. The chain employs TRBV15 and TRBJ1-5; D is perhaps TRBD1 (6 bases). The receptor was derived from a human donor in good health (CMV status not recorded). Some clones in this sample may be carry-over from other donors' samples. The CDR3 coding sequence is TGTGCCACCAGCAGAGTTCGAGGGGGAGCTCAGCCCCAGCATTTT. Residues: CATSRVRGGAQPQHF. Drawing the rest from reference TRBV15 and TRBJ1-5, the complete variable domain is DAMVIQNPRYQVTQFGKPVTLSCSQTLNHNVMYWYQQKSSQAPKLLFHYYDKDFNNEADTPDNFQSRRPNTSFCFLDIRSPGLGDTAMYLCATSRVRGGAQPQHFGDGTRLSIL.